This T cell receptor beta chain was retrieved from a study of technical replicates of blood from a handful of donors. This table comes from immunoSEQ multiplex PCR, and its TCRdb copy is limited to in-frame clones, with some not included. The data contain tens of thousands of clones, 95% of them singletons. Germline lookup yields CDR1 MNHNY and CDR2 SVGAGI (reference sequence). V lost 5 bases to trimming and J lost 0 bases, with 10 bases between them. The CDR3 is 14 residues long. The J gene is TRBJ1-1, the V gene TRBV6-6; the D gene is possibly TRBD1 (6 bases). Input material: T cells isolated from PBMCs. The sequence derives from a human donor in good health. The CDR3 nucleotides are TGTGCCAGCAGTAAGGACAGTTTGAACACTGAAGCTTTCTTT. It specifies CASSKDSLNTEAFF.